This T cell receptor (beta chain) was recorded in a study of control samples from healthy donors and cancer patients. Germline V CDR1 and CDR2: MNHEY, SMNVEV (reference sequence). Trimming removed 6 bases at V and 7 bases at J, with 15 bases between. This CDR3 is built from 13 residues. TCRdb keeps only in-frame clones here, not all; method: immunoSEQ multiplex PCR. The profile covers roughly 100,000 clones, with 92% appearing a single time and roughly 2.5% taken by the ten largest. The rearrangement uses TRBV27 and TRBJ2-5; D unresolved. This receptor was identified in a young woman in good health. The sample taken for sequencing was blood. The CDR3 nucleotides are TGTGCCAGCAGCTCCCAAATCGGCGGGACCCAGTACTTC. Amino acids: CASSSQIGGTQYF.